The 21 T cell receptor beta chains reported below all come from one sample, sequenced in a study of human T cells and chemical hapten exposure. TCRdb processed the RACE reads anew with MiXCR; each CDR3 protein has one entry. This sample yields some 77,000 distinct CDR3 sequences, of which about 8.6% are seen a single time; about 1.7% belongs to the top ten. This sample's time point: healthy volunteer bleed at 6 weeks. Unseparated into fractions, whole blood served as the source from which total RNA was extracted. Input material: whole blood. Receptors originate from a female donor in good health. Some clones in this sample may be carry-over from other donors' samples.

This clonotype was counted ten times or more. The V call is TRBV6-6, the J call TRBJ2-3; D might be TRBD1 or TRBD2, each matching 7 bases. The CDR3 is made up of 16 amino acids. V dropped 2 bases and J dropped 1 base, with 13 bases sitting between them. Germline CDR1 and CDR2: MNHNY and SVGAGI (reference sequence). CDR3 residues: CASSYPAGQRTDTQYF. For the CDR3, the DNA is TGTGCCAGCAGTTACCCAGCGGGACAGCGCACAGATACGCAGTATTTT.

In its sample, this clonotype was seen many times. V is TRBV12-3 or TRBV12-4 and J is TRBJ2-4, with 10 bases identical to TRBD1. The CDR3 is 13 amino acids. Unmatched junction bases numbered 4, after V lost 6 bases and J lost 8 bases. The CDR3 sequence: CASRWTGGDIQYF. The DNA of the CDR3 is TGTGCCAGCAGATGGACAGGGGGGGACATTCAGTACTTC.

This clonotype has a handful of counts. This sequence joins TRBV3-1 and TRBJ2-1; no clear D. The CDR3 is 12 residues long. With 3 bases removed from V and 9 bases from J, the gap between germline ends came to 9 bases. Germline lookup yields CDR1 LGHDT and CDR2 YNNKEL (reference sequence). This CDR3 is CASSHETGEQFF. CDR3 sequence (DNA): TGTGCCAGCAGCCACGAGACGGGTGAGCAGTTCTTC.

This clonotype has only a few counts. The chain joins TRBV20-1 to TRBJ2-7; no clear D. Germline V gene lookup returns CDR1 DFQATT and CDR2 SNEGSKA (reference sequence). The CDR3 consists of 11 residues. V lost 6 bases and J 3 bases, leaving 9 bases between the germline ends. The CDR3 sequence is CSADGDYEQYF. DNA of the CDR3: TGCAGTGCCGACGGTGACTACGAGCAGTACTTC.

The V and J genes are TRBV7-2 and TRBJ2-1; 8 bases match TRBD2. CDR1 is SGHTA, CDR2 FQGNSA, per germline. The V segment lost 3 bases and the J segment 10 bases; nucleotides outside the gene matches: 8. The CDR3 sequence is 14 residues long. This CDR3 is CASSFHLKRGEQFF. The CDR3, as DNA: TGTGCCAGCAGCTTCCACCTCAAGCGGGGGGAGCAGTTCTTC.

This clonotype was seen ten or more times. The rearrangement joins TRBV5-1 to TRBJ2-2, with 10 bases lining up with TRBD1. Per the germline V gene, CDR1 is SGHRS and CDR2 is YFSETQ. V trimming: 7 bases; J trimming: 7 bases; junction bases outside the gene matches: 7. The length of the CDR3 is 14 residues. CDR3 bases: TGCGCCAGCCGTAGACAGGGGGCGAACGGGGAGCTGTTTTTT. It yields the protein CASRRQGANGELFF.

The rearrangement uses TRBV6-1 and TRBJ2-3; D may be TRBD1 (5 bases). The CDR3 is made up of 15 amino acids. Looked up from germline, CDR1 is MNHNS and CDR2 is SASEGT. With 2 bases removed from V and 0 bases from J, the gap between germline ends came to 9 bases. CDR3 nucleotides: TGTGCCAGCAGTGAAACCGGACATAGCACAGATACGCAGTATTTT. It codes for CASSETGHSTDTQYF.

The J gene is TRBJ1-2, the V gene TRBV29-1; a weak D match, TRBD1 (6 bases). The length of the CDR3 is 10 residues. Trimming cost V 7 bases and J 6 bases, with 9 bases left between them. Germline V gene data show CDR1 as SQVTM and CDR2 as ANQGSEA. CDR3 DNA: TGCAGCGGAAAGGGGGATGGCTACACCTTC. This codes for CSGKGDGYTF.

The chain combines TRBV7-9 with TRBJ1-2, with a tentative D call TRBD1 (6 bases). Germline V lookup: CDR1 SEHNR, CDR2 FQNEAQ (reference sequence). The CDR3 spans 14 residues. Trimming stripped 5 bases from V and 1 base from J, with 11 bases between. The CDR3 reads CASSVRQVNYGYTF. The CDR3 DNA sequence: TGTGCCAGCAGCGTACGACAGGTTAACTATGGCTACACCTTC. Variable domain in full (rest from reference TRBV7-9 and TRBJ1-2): DTGVSQNPRHKITKRGQNVTFRCDPISEHNRLYWYRQTLGQGPEFLTYFQNEAQLEKSRLLSDRFSAERPKGSFSTLEIQRTEQGDSAMYLCASSVRQVNYGYTFGSGTRLTVV.

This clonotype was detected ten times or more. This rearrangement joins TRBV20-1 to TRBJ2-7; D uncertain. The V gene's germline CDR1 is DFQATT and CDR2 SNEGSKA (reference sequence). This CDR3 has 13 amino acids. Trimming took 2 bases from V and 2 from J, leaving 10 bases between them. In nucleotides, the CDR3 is TGCAGTGCTAGACTCGCCACAACCTACGAGCAGTACTTC. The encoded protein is CSARLATTYEQYF.

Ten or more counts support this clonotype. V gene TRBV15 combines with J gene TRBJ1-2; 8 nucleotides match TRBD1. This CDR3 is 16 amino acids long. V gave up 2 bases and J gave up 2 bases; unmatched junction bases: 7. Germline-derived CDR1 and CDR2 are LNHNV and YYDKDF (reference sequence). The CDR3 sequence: CATSRLGTGKNYGYTF. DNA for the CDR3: TGTGCCACCAGCAGACTCGGGACAGGAAAAAACTATGGCTACACCTTC.

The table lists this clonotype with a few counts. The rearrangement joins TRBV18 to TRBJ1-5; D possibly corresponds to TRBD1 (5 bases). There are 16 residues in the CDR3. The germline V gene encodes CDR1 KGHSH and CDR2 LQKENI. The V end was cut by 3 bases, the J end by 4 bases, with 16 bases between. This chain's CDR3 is CASSPPNFQGNQPQHF. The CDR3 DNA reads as TGTGCCAGCTCACCTCCCAATTTCCAGGGAAATCAGCCCCAGCATTTT.

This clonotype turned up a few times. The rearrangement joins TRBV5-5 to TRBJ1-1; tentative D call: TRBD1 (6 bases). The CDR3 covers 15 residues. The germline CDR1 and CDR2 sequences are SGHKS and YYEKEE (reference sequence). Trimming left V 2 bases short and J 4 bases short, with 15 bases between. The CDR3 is CASSFGGGWVTEAFF. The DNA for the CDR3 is TGTGCCAGCAGCTTCGGAGGGGGTTGGGTCACTGAAGCTTTCTTT.

The CDR3, as DNA: TGTGCCAGCAGAGAAGGGACAGAAAATTCACCCCTCCACTTT. This sequence encodes CASREGTENSPLHF. The chain is built from TRBV6-4 and TRBJ1-6, with 7 nucleotides matching TRBD1. This CDR3 is built from 14 residues. V was clipped by 6 bases and J by 7 bases; unmatched bases: 6. The germline V gene has CDR1 MRHNA and CDR2 SNTAGT.

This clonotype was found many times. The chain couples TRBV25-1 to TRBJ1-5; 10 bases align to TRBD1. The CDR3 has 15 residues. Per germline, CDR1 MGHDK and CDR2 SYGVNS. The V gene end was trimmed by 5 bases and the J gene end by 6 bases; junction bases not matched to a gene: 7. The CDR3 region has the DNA TGTGCCAGCAGTCCCGGACAGGGGGTAGTTCAGCCCCAGCATTTT. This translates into CASSPGQGVVQPQHF.

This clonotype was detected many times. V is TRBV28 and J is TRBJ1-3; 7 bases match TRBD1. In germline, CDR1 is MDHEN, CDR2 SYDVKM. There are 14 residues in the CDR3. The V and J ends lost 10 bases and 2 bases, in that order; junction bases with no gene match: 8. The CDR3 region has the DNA TGTGCCACCACTCCAGGGGGGACTGGAAACACCATATATTTT. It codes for CATTPGGTGNTIYF.

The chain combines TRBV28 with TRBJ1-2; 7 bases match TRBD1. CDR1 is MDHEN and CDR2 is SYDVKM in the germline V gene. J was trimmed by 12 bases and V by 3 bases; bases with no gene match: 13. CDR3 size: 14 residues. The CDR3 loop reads CASSFSGTADSHTF. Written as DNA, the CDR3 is TGTGCCAGCAGTTTCTCCGGGACAGCGGATTCGCACACCTTC.

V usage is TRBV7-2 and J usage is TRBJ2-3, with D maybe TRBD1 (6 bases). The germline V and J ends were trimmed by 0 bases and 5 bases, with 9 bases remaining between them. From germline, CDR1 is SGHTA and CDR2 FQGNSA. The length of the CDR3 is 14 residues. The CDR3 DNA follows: TGTGCCAGCAGCTTAGCCATAGGGGGAGATACGCAGTATTTT. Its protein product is CASSLAIGGDTQYF.

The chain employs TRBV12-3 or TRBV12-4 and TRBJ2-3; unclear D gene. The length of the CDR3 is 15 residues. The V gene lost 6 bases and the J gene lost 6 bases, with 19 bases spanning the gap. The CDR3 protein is CASSHQPGRVDTQYF. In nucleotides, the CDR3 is TGTGCCAGCAGCCATCAACCGGGTAGGGTGGATACGCAGTATTTT.

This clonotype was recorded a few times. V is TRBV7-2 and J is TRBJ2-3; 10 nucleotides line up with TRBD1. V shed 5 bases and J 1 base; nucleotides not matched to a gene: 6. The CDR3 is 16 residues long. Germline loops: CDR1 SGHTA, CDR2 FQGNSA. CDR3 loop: CASSVDRGRRTDTQYF. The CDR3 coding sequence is TGTGCCAGCAGCGTAGACAGGGGGCGTCGCACAGATACGCAGTATTTT. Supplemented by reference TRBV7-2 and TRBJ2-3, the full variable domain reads GAGVSQSPSNKVTEKGKDVELRCDPISGHTALYWYRQSLGQGLEFLIYFQGNSAPDKSGLPSDRFSAERTGGSVSTLTIQRTQQEDSAVYLCASSVDRGRRTDTQYFGPGTRLTVL.

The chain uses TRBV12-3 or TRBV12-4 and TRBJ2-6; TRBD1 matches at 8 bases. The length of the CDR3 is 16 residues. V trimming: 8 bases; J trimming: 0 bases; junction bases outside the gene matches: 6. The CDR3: CASGDRIYSGANVLTF. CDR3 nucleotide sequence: TGTGCCAGCGGGGACAGGATTTACTCTGGGGCCAACGTCCTGACTTTC.